Below are 19 T cell receptor beta chains sequenced from a single sample in a study of blood T cells in healthy people across ages. Through a sample-barcoded 5' primer and a J-beta primer mix, a second PCR was run for 7 to 11 cycles. TCRdb ran MiXCR on the 5' RACE reads and lists one entry per CDR3 protein. This sample has roughly 680,000 distinct CDR3 sequences, with roughly half found just once. The sequencing input was blood. The origin of the receptors is a woman older than 75 in good health.

This clonotype was observed a single time. The chain combines TRBV12-5 with TRBJ2-7; 13 nucleotides line up with TRBD2. The CDR3 runs to 15 residues. Germline lookup yields CDR1 LGHNT and CDR2 FRNRAP. With 6 bases clipped from V and 3 bases from J, the junction kept 5 bases outside the gene matches. CDR3 in amino acids: CASGTGLAGVYEQYF. The CDR3 nucleotides read TGTGCTAGTGGGACAGGACTAGCGGGGGTCTACGAGCAGTACTTC.

The rearrangement uses TRBV7-2 and TRBJ2-7; D remains unclear. CDR3 length: 13 residues. CDR1 is SGHTA and CDR2 is FQGNSA in the germline V gene. V was cut by 3 bases and J by 11 bases, with 17 bases left in between. The CDR3 spells CASSFGRSATEYF. CDR3 nucleotides: TGTGCCAGCAGCTTCGGTCGCTCGGCAACCGAGTACTTC.

This clonotype was observed a handful of times. J is TRBJ2-2 and V is TRBV20-1; no clear D. V was shortened by 3 bases and J by 0 bases, with 11 bases between the two germline ends. The CDR3 length is 15 residues. Germline CDR1 DFQATT, CDR2 SNEGSKA (reference sequence). The CDR3: CSASRRQTNTGELFF. CDR3 in DNA: TGCAGTGCTAGTAGAAGGCAAACGAACACCGGGGAGCTGTTTTTT.

This chain links TRBV7-2 with TRBJ2-3, with no clear D. Trimming left V 0 bases short and J 6 bases short, with 16 bases between. Per germline, CDR1 SGHTA and CDR2 FQGNSA. The CDR3 has 16 amino acids. CDR3 sequence (DNA): TGTGCCAGCAGCTTAGCGAGGAAAGCCCGTGGGGATACGCAGTATTTT. Protein product: CASSLARKARGDTQYF. Based on the CDR3 plus reference TRBV7-2 and TRBJ2-3, the full variable domain is GAGVSQSPSNKVTEKGKDVELRCDPISGHTALYWYRQSLGQGLEFLIYFQGNSAPDKSGLPSDRFSAERTGGSVSTLTIQRTQQEDSAVYLCASSLARKARGDTQYFGPGTRLTVL.

The rearrangement uses TRBV12-3 or TRBV12-4 and TRBJ1-5; D is undetermined. V was shortened by 6 bases and J by 2 bases, with 14 bases between the two germline ends. The CDR3 spans 15 residues. The CDR3 spells CASSSSLVGNQPQHF. Here the CDR3 DNA reads TGTGCCAGCAGCTCAAGTCTTGTGGGCAATCAGCCCCAGCATTTT.

The sample holds many counts of this clonotype. The chain employs TRBV12-3 or TRBV12-4 and TRBJ2-6; D gene unclear. V was clipped by 1 base and J by 1 base, with 11 bases between them. This CDR3 is 17 amino acids long. In DNA form, the CDR3 reads TGTGCCAGCAGTTTAGGTTACTCAATTTCTGGGGCCAACGTCCTGACTTTC. Amino acid sequence: CASSLGYSISGANVLTF.

CDR3 amino acids: CSVSGLAGVNEQYF. Written as DNA, the CDR3 is TGCAGCGTTTCGGGACTAGCGGGAGTGAATGAGCAGTACTTC. This chain uses TRBV29-1 with TRBJ2-7; 14 bases align to TRBD2. Unmatched junction bases numbered 7, after V lost 5 bases and J lost 7 bases. This CDR3 has 14 residues. In germline, CDR1 is SQVTM, CDR2 ANQGSEA.

J is TRBJ2-3 and V is TRBV2; the D gene is possibly TRBD1 (6 bases). V was clipped by 4 bases and J by 5 bases, with 10 bases between them. The CDR3 has 13 residues. Germline CDR1 SNHLY, CDR2 FYNNEI. CDR3: CASSGKGVDTQYF. DNA for the CDR3: TGTGCCAGCAGTGGGAAGGGGGTAGATACGCAGTATTTT.

As to this clonotype: Possible read error: a much larger clone is one base away. The chain recombines TRBV5-1 with TRBJ2-1, with 7 positions matching TRBD1. V was clipped by 1 base and J by 5 bases; unmatched bases: 6. The CDR3 spans 15 residues. CDR1 and CDR2 (germline): SGHRS, YFSETQ. The CDR3 loop is CASSLTGTDHNEQFF. DNA of the CDR3: TGCGCCAGCAGCTTGACCGGGACAGACCACAATGAGCAGTTCTTC.

V gene TRBV12-3 or TRBV12-4 combines with J gene TRBJ2-7; D call uncertain. The V and J ends lost 6 bases and 3 bases respectively, with 6 bases between them. CDR3 length: 11 residues. The CDR3 loop reads CASRLLYEQYF. In nucleotides, the CDR3 is TGTGCCAGCAGGTTGCTCTACGAGCAGTACTTC.

This sequence joins TRBV9 and TRBJ2-7; no firm D call. This CDR3 spans 17 amino acids. Per the germline V gene, CDR1 is SGDLS and CDR2 is YYNGEE. V shed 2 bases and J shed 7 bases, with 25 bases lying between them. CDR3 region: CASSVERHIYSYNEQYF. DNA for the CDR3: TGTGCCAGCAGCGTTGAAAGACATATCTACTCCTACAATGAGCAGTACTTC.

Many counts were recorded for this clonotype. V is TRBV20-1 and J is TRBJ2-3; 15 bases align to TRBD2. The germline CDR1 and CDR2 sequences are DFQATT and SNEGSKA (reference sequence). V shed 6 bases and J 6 bases; nucleotides not matched to a gene: 7. The CDR3 is made up of 15 amino acids. CDR3 protein: CSAMGTSGRSDTQYF. The DNA of the CDR3 is TGCAGTGCCATGGGGACTAGCGGGAGGTCGGATACGCAGTATTTT.

The gene calls are TRBV7-2 and TRBJ2-3, with TRBD2 as a possible D gene (5 bases). Trimming stripped 1 base from V and 11 bases from J, with 19 bases between. Germline CDR1 SGHTA, CDR2 FQGNSA. This CDR3 spans 15 amino acids. DNA for the CDR3: TGTGCCAGCAGCTTAGAAGCCGGGCTCCGGGGTAGGCAGTATTTT. Amino acid sequence: CASSLEAGLRGRQYF.

The chain employs TRBV20-1 and TRBJ2-1; D gene ambiguous. Germline CDR1 DFQATT, CDR2 SNEGSKA (reference sequence). Trimming stripped 0 bases from V and 5 bases from J, with 11 bases between. The CDR3 runs to 14 residues. In DNA, the CDR3 is TGCAGTGCTAGAGAGGGCCCATCCGACAATGAGCAGTTCTTC. This sequence encodes CSAREGPSDNEQFF.

The chain combines TRBV2 with TRBJ1-2, with no clear D. CDR1 is SNHLY, CDR2 FYNNEI, per germline. This CDR3 comprises 13 residues. The germline V and J ends were trimmed by 11 bases and 0 bases, with 13 bases remaining between them. CDR3 DNA: TGTGCCGAAGGGCAGGTTCCTAACTATGGCTACACCTTC. This codes for CAEGQVPNYGYTF.

The rearrangement links TRBV11-2 to TRBJ2-7, with 7 positions matching TRBD2. The CDR3 covers 16 residues. Germline CDR1 is SGHAT and CDR2 is FQNNGV. Trimming at V came to 2 bases and at J to 7 bases, leaving 14 bases not matched to a gene. The CDR3 DNA follows: TGTGCCAGCAGCTTATCTTGGGGCGGGAGCGGCAATGAGCAGTACTTC. This encodes CASSLSWGGSGNEQYF.

The chain links TRBV6-6 to TRBJ2-5, with 8 nucleotides matching TRBD1. Trimming took 4 bases from V and 11 from J; bases not matched to a gene: 18. The germline gives CDR1 MNHNY, CDR2 SVGAGI (reference sequence). The CDR3 is made up of 16 amino acids. The CDR3 spells CASSLDRVTTNNEQYF. As DNA, the CDR3 is TGTGCCAGCAGTTTGGACAGGGTTACCACTAACAATGAGCAGTACTTC.

This clonotype was seen at least ten times. The rearrangement uses TRBV6-6 and TRBJ2-1; 7 positions match TRBD1. V shed 2 bases and J 4 bases; nucleotides not matched to a gene: 2. Germline CDR1 is MNHNY and CDR2 is SVGAGI (reference sequence). The CDR3 contains 14 residues. The DNA for the CDR3 is TGTGCCAGCAGTTACGGGACAGAGTACAATGAGCAGTTCTTC. Its translation is CASSYGTEYNEQFF.

Of note for this clonotype: A much larger clone is a single base away; this may be a read error. The chain carries TRBV7-2 and TRBJ2-2; TRBD1 is a possible D gene (6 bases). Germline CDR1 and CDR2: SGHTA and FQGNSA. This CDR3 spans 15 amino acids. In DNA, the CDR3 is TGTGCCAGCAGCGTAGCGAGGACAGAGACCGGGGAGCTGTTTTTT. Protein product: CASSVARTETGELFF.